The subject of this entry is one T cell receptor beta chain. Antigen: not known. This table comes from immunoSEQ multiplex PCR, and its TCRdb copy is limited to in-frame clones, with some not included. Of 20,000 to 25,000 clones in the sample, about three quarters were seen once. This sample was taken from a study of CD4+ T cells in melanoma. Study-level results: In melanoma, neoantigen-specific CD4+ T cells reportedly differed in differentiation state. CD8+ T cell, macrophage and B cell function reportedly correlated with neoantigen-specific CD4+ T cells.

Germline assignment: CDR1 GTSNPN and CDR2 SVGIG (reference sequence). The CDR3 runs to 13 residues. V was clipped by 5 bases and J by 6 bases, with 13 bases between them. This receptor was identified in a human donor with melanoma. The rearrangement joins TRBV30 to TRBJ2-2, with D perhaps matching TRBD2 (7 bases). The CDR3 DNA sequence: TGTGCCTGGGCCCGGGGGGCCCCCGGGGAGCTGTTTTTT. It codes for CAWARGAPGELFF. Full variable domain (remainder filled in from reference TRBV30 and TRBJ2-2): SQTIHQWPATLVQPVGSPLSLECTVEGTSNPNLYWYRQAAGRGLQLLFYSVGIGQISSEVPQNLSASRPQDRQFILSSKKLLLSDSGFYLCAWARGAPGELFFGEGSRLTVL.